This passage covers 23 T cell receptor beta chains from one sample sequenced in a study of molecular identifiers for immune sequencing clone quantification. TCRdb re-called the PCR reads with MiXCR, one entry per CDR3 protein. The sample lists hundreds of thousands of distinct CDR3 sequences; just under 20% were seen once. Sequences were obtained from naive CD8+ T cells from blood, with Jurkat cell RNA spiked in. Noted subset: FACS-sorted CD8+CD4-CCR7+CD45RA+ naive T cells. The source of these receptors is a human donor in good health. Some libraries in this study had Jurkat cell RNA spiked in.

At least ten counts were recorded for this clonotype. The chain is built from TRBV6-5 and TRBJ2-5; weak D call: TRBD2 (5 bases). The CDR3 runs to 19 residues. Trimming left V 4 bases short and J 2 bases short, with 26 bases between. The V gene's germline CDR1 is MNHEY and CDR2 SVGAGI. CDR3 in amino acids: CASSFYYGPLVTGQETQYF. CDR3 nucleotide sequence: TGTGCCAGCAGTTTCTACTACGGGCCCCTTGTAACGGGACAAGAGACCCAGTACTTC.

V is TRBV19 and J is TRBJ2-1; D could derive from TRBD1 or TRBD2 (5 bases each). V dropped 1 base and J dropped 4 bases, with 11 bases sitting between them. The CDR3 runs to 15 residues. Per the germline V gene, CDR1 is LNHDA and CDR2 is SQIVND (reference sequence). The CDR3 DNA reads TGTGCCAGTAGTATAGCGGGACCGGCGTACAATGAGCAGTTCTTC. Translation gives CASSIAGPAYNEQFF.

This clonotype was seen repeatedly, ten times or more. V gene TRBV7-9 combines with J gene TRBJ2-5; the D gene is possibly TRBD1 (5 bases). This CDR3 is 14 amino acids long. Trimming removed 2 bases from V and 1 base from J, with 8 bases in between. Germline V gene data show CDR1 as SEHNR and CDR2 as FQNEAQ (reference sequence). CDR3 amino acids: CASSLQGIQETQYF. As DNA, the CDR3 is TGTGCCAGCAGCTTACAGGGAATCCAAGAGACCCAGTACTTC.

In its sample, this clonotype was seen a few times. The chain links TRBV2 to TRBJ2-2, with 12 nucleotides matching TRBD2. Germline lookup yields CDR1 SNHLY and CDR2 FYNNEI. This CDR3 region has 18 residues. Trimming at V came to 4 bases and at J to 5 bases, leaving 11 bases not matched to a gene. CDR3 nucleotides: TGTGCCAGCAGTGGCCTAGCTAGCGGGGGGGCGGCGACCGGGGAGCTGTTTTTT. It codes for CASSGLASGGAATGELFF.

This clonotype has a count of ten or more. The chain recombines TRBV6-5 with TRBJ2-1; D is unresolved. The germline V and J ends were trimmed by 6 bases and 2 bases, with 2 bases remaining between them. Germline V lookup: CDR1 MNHEY, CDR2 SVGAGI. This CDR3 contains 11 residues. CDR3 loop: CASSTYNEQFF. CDR3 nucleotides: TGTGCCAGCAGCACCTACAATGAGCAGTTCTTC.

This clonotype has at least ten counts. The chain carries TRBV18 and TRBJ2-6, with a weak D call TRBD2 (5 bases). This CDR3 is built from 17 residues. V dropped 3 bases and J dropped 3 bases, with 15 bases sitting between them. CDR1 is KGHSH, CDR2 LQKENI, per germline. The CDR3: CASSPDRGLGGANVLTF. The CDR3 bases are TGTGCCAGCTCACCCGATCGCGGGTTAGGTGGGGCCAACGTCCTGACTTTC.

V usage is TRBV5-6 and J usage is TRBJ2-5; 9 nucleotides line up with TRBD1. The CDR3 covers 14 residues. CDR1 and CDR2 from the germline V gene are SGHDT and YYEEEE. Trimming at V came to 4 bases and at J to 6 bases, leaving 7 bases not matched to a gene. CDR3 DNA: TGTGCCAGCAGCCCCGGGACAGGGCCCAAGACCCAGTACTTC. This sequence encodes CASSPGTGPKTQYF.

At least ten counts were recorded for this clonotype. The genes are TRBV7-6 and TRBJ2-7; 9 bases fit TRBD2. CDR1 is SGHVS and CDR2 is FNYEAQ in the germline V gene. The CDR3 has 15 residues. Trimming removed 4 bases from V and 5 bases from J; junction bases left unmatched: 9. The CDR3 spells CASSSFSGGIDEQYF. The CDR3 DNA sequence: TGTGCCAGCAGCTCCTTTAGCGGGGGAATCGACGAGCAGTACTTC.

This clonotype was picked up one time. This could be a read error, since a much larger clone is one nucleotide away. The J gene is TRBJ2-7, the V gene TRBV20-1; 8 bases map to TRBD2. This CDR3 is 17 amino acids long. The germline V gene encodes CDR1 DFQATT and CDR2 SNEGSKA (reference sequence). Trimming at V came to 2 bases and at J to 1 base, leaving 13 bases not matched to a gene. The CDR3 nucleotides are TGCAGTGCTAGACCACGGGAAGCGGGAGTGGCTTCCTACGAGCAGTACTTC. Translating gives CSARPREAGVASYEQYF.

This clonotype occurred many times. The chain carries TRBV6-2 or TRBV6-3 and TRBJ1-1; no definite D call. Trimming removed 6 bases at V and 4 bases at J, with 18 bases between. The germline gives CDR1 MNHEY, CDR2 SVGEGT. The CDR3 sequence is 15 residues long. The CDR3, as DNA: TGTGCCAGCAGCCCCTTTGGTATAGGCGGCACTGAAGCTTTCTTT. It codes for CASSPFGIGGTEAFF.

In the case of this clonotype: One end of the junction varies from germline; a read error may be responsible. This chain joins TRBV9 and TRBJ2-1; 10 nucleotides match TRBD2. The CDR3 loop spans 17 amino acids. CDR1 SGDLS and CDR2 YYNGEE come from the germline V gene. CDR3 DNA sequence: TGTGCCAGCAGCCCCCCCTTGTCTAGCGGGGGACACAATGAGCGGTTCTTC. Its translation: CASSPPLSSGGHNERFF.

This clonotype was seen a handful of times. This sequence joins TRBV15 and TRBJ2-7; 7 nucleotides agree with TRBD1. CDR3 length: 14 residues. CDR1 and CDR2 from the germline V gene are LNHNV and YYDKDF (reference sequence). Trimming took 5 bases from V and 1 from J; bases not matched to a gene: 5. Written as DNA, the CDR3 is TGTGCCACCAGCGTAAGGGACAGTTCCTACGAGCAGTACTTC. It yields the protein CATSVRDSSYEQYF.

This clonotype was picked up many times. The chain combines TRBV4-1 with TRBJ2-7; 9 bases map to TRBD1. In germline, CDR1 is MGHRA, CDR2 YSYEKL. With 5 bases clipped from V and 2 bases from J, the junction kept 7 bases outside the gene matches. The CDR3 spans 15 residues. DNA for the CDR3: TGCGCCAGCAGCGACGGGACAGGGAAAGCCTACGAGCAGTACTTC. It encodes CASSDGTGKAYEQYF.

This clonotype appeared many times. The chain combines TRBV19 with TRBJ2-5; D gene ambiguous. CDR1 LNHDA and CDR2 SQIVND come from the germline V gene (reference sequence). There are 14 residues in the CDR3. V shed 5 bases and J shed 1 base, with 11 bases lying between them. In DNA form, the CDR3 reads TGTGCCAGTAGTCCCGGTTGGGGCCAAGAGACCCAGTACTTC. Protein sequence: CASSPGWGQETQYF.

About this clonotype itself: It may be a read error: a sequence one base away is much more abundant. DNA of the CDR3: TGTGCCAGTACCGCGATAGAACCTGGAAGCACCATATATTTT. Residues: CASTAIEPGSTIYF. V usage is TRBV19 and J usage is TRBJ1-3; D ambiguous. The CDR3 has 14 residues. Germline V gene sequence: CDR1 LNHDA, CDR2 SQIVND (reference sequence).

This clonotype was detected ten times or more. CDR3 residues: CASSQTKLYGYTF. CDR3 coding DNA: TGTGCCAGCAGCCAGACAAAACTTTATGGCTACACCTTC. V and J are TRBV14 and TRBJ1-2, with no clear D. This CDR3 spans 13 amino acids. Trimming cost V 3 bases and J 5 bases, with 10 bases left between them. CDR1 is SGHDN, CDR2 FVKESK, per germline.

This clonotype was picked up many times. The CDR3 DNA follows: TGCGCCAGCAGCTTGGAGGTGTTAGCGGGGTTAATGACAGATACGCAGTATTTT. Translating gives CASSLEVLAGLMTDTQYF. The chain recombines TRBV5-1 with TRBJ2-3; 8 bases fit TRBD2. V lost 0 bases, J lost 3 bases, and 12 bases stayed unmatched. The germline gives CDR1 SGHRS, CDR2 YFSETQ. The CDR3 runs to 18 residues. Looking up the rest from reference TRBV5-1 and TRBJ2-3 gives the full variable domain: KAGVTQTPRYLIKTRGQQVTLSCSPISGHRSVSWYQQTPGQGLQFLFEYFSETQRNKGNFPGRFSGRQFSNSRSEMNVSTLELGDSALYLCASSLEVLAGLMTDTQYFGPGTRLTVL.

Worth noting for this clonotype: A much larger clone is a single base away; this may be a read error. V gene TRBV19 combines with J gene TRBJ1-5; D remains ambiguous. The CDR3 is made up of 12 amino acids. Germline lookup yields CDR1 LNHDA and CDR2 SQIVND (reference sequence). Trimming left V 8 bases short and J 7 bases short, with 12 bases between. CDR3 amino acids: CASDAVRQPQHF. The CDR3 bases are TGTGCCAGTGACGCGGTTCGACAGCCCCAGCATTTT.

This clonotype appeared many times. This chain links TRBV7-9 with TRBJ2-7; TRBD1 matches 9 bases. The CDR3 has 14 residues. Losses at the gene ends were 5 bases for V and 4 bases for J; bases not matched to a gene: 6. Per the germline V gene, CDR1 is SEHNR and CDR2 is FQNEAQ (reference sequence). CDR3 sequence: CASSLQGAGYEQYF. The CDR3 DNA is TGTGCCAGCAGCCTACAGGGGGCAGGGTACGAGCAGTACTTC. Complete variable domain (other parts from reference TRBV7-9 and TRBJ2-7): DTGVSQNPRHKITKRGQNVTFRCDPISEHNRLYWYRQTLGQGPEFLTYFQNEAQLEKSRLLSDRFSAERPKGSFSTLEIQRTEQGDSAMYLCASSLQGAGYEQYFGPGTRLTVT.

The chain couples TRBV6-5 to TRBJ1-4; D might be TRBD1 (6 bases). The V gene's germline CDR1 is MNHEY and CDR2 SVGAGI. Trimming left V 6 bases short and J 3 bases short, with 11 bases between. The CDR3 extends over 14 amino acids. The CDR3 reads CASRHGGANEKLFF. CDR3 nucleotides: TGTGCCAGCAGACACGGGGGCGCTAATGAAAAACTGTTTTTT.

V and J are TRBV9 and TRBJ2-7, with D possibly matching TRBD1 (6 bases). The germline V gene encodes CDR1 SGDLS and CDR2 YYNGEE. The germline V and J ends were trimmed by 3 bases and 5 bases, with 12 bases remaining between them. The CDR3 runs 13 residues. The CDR3 region is CASSAWTDDEQYF. CDR3 DNA sequence: TGTGCCAGCAGCGCCTGGACAGACGACGAGCAGTACTTC.

This clonotype was seen only once. Being one base from a much bigger clone, this may be a read error. V is TRBV6-1 and J is TRBJ2-7; TRBD2 agrees at 7 bases. CDR1 is MNHNS, CDR2 SASEGT, per germline. The CDR3 is made up of 16 amino acids. V dropped 8 bases and J dropped 1; count of bases not matched to a gene: 14. The CDR3 nucleotides are TGTGCCAGCCCTGGAGCGGGAACCGGGGTTTCCTACGAGCAGTACTTC. Translation: CASPGAGTGVSYEQYF.

The table lists this clonotype with many counts. The rearrangement links TRBV11-3 to TRBJ2-1, with no clear D. V was cut by 1 base and J by 6 bases, with 7 bases left in between. This CDR3 is built from 13 residues. CDR1 is SGHNT and CDR2 is YENEEA in the germline V gene. DNA of the CDR3: TGTGCCAGCAGCTTAGGTATGCTCAATGAGCAGTTCTTC. It codes for CASSLGMLNEQFF.